The 21 T cell receptor beta chains presented below share a single source sample, sequenced in a study of vaccination and CD4 T cells after COVID-19. Treatment described: 10-day PBMC culture with coronavirus spike peptide pools or control peptides (ViraFEST assay). An Oncomine TCR Beta short-read assay was used to sequence the DNA from cultured CD4+ T cells. TCRdb called the PCR reads again in MiXCR, with one record for every CDR3 protein. The sample gives some 18,000 distinct CDR3 sequences, roughly 27% of which show up once; roughly 15% is in the top ten. Their cognate antigens are unknown. Material for sequencing was cultured CD4+ T cells from blood. Source of these receptors: a human donor with COVID-19.

The chain employs TRBV19 and TRBJ2-2, with TRBD1 matching over 8 bases. The CDR3 covers 16 residues. Germline assignment: CDR1 LNHDA and CDR2 SQIVND (reference sequence). The ends lost 5 bases at V and 2 bases at J; junction bases unmatched: 7. CDR3 bases: TGTGCCAGTAGTCAAGGCAGGGGGCTAAACACCGGGGAGCTGTTTTTT. The encoded protein is CASSQGRGLNTGELFF. The complete variable domain, with remaining parts taken from reference TRBV19 and TRBJ2-2, reads DGGITQSPKYLFRKEGQNVTLSCEQNLNHDAMYWYRQDPGQGLRLIYYSQIVNDFQKGDIAEGYSVSREKKESFPLTVTSAQKNPTAFYLCASSQGRGLNTGELFFGEGSRLTVL.

The table lists this clonotype with a few counts. CDR3 nucleotides: TGTGCCAGCAGTTACGGAGGGGTCTCCTACAATGAGCAGTTCTTC. Amino acid sequence: CASSYGGVSYNEQFF. V is TRBV6-5 and J is TRBJ2-1, with a weak D call TRBD2 (6 bases). The CDR3 contains 15 residues. The V end was cut by 2 bases, the J end by 0 bases, with 8 bases between. Germline CDR1 is MNHEY and CDR2 is SVGAGI.

Only a few counts were recorded for this clonotype. The rearrangement links TRBV20-1 to TRBJ2-1; 13 nucleotides match TRBD2. V was clipped by 3 bases and J by 4 bases; unmatched bases: 6. The CDR3 contains 16 residues. Germline-derived CDR1 and CDR2 are DFQATT and SNEGSKA (reference sequence). The CDR3 protein is CSASQPGLAGYNEQFF. CDR3 sequence (DNA): TGCAGTGCTAGTCAACCGGGACTAGCGGGATACAATGAGCAGTTCTTC.

There are a few counts of this clonotype. The rearrangement joins TRBV11-2 to TRBJ1-1; no definite D call. The CDR3 runs 13 residues. Per the germline V gene, CDR1 is SGHAT and CDR2 is FQNNGV. Deletions cut 6 bases from V and 1 base from J, with 9 bases between. The CDR3 protein is CASRRGRNTEAFF. In DNA form, the CDR3 reads TGTGCCAGCAGACGAGGACGGAACACTGAAGCTTTCTTT.

CDR3 region: CASSYSFGGTGELFF. CDR3 nucleotides: TGTGCCAGCAGTTACTCGTTCGGGGGCACCGGGGAGCTGTTTTTT. This chain connects TRBV6-2 or TRBV6-3 to TRBJ2-2, with D perhaps TRBD2 (6 bases). The ends were cut back, 0 bases at V and 4 bases at J, with 9 bases in the middle. The length of the CDR3 is 15 residues. Germline CDR1 MNHEY, CDR2 SVGEGT.

V and J are TRBV6-1 and TRBJ2-1; 9 positions agree with TRBD1. J gave up 9 bases and V 7 bases, and 10 bases lay outside the gene matches. Germline CDR1 reads MNHNS; CDR2 reads SASEGT. The CDR3 has 14 amino acids. The CDR3 DNA is TGTGCCAGCAAAGGGACAGGGATAAAGATTGAGCAGTTCTTC. It codes for CASKGTGIKIEQFF.

The chain uses TRBV7-2 and TRBJ1-6; D is unclear. CDR1 is SGHTA and CDR2 is FQGNSA in the germline V gene. Deletions cut 5 bases from V and 9 bases from J, with 14 bases between. The length of the CDR3 is 14 residues. DNA of the CDR3: TGTGCCAGCAGCCCCCCGAACCCCATTTCACCCCTCCACTTT. Translating gives CASSPPNPISPLHF. Combining the CDR3 with reference TRBV7-2 and TRBJ1-6 gives the whole variable domain GAGVSQSPSNKVTEKGKDVELRCDPISGHTALYWYRQSLGQGLEFLIYFQGNSAPDKSGLPSDRFSAERTGGSVSTLTIQRTQQEDSAVYLCASSPPNPISPLHFGNGTRLTVT.

This clonotype was seen a few times. The rearrangement uses TRBV6-1 and TRBJ1-1; 8 bases match TRBD1. With V trimmed by 6 bases and J by 5 bases, 8 bases remained unmatched. The germline CDR1 and CDR2 sequences are MNHNS and SASEGT. This CDR3 is built from 14 residues. The CDR3 nucleotides read TGTGCCAGCAGCTCTCCACAGGGGGAGACTGAAGCTTTCTTT. Translation gives CASSSPQGETEAFF.

J is TRBJ2-5 and V is TRBV2, with D perhaps given as TRBD1 or TRBD2 (5 bases each). Germline V CDR1 and CDR2: SNHLY, FYNNEI. The V end lost 3 bases, the J end lost 2 bases, and 10 bases lay between the germline ends. The CDR3 sequence is 14 residues long. This CDR3 reads CASSDGTVQETQYF. For the CDR3, the DNA is TGTGCCAGCAGTGATGGGACGGTTCAAGAGACCCAGTACTTC. Looking up the rest from reference TRBV2 and TRBJ2-5 gives the full variable domain: EPEVTQTPSHQVTQMGQEVILRCVPISNHLYFYWYRQILGQKVEFLVSFYNNEISEKSEIFDDQFSVERPDGSNFTLKIRSTKLEDSAMYFCASSDGTVQETQYFGPGTRLLVL.

The chain combines TRBV9 with TRBJ2-7, with D tentatively TRBD1 (6 bases). CDR3 length: 15 residues. Trimming stripped 0 bases from V and 3 bases from J, with 13 bases between. The germline V gene encodes CDR1 SGDLS and CDR2 YYNGEE. The CDR3 coding sequence is TGTGCCAGCAGCGTAGGGGGGCGGCAGGGCTACGAGCAGTACTTC. Its translation: CASSVGGRQGYEQYF. The full variable domain, in which reference TRBV9 and TRBJ2-7 provide the parts outside the CDR3, is DSGVTQTPKHLITATGQRVTLRCSPRSGDLSVYWYQQSLDQGLQFLIQYYNGEERAKGNILERFSAQQFPDLHSELNLSSLELGDSALYFCASSVGGRQGYEQYFGPGTRLTVT.

V usage is TRBV25-1 and J usage is TRBJ2-7; 10 nucleotides align to TRBD1. The CDR3 has 14 amino acids. V was clipped by 6 bases and J by 0 bases; unmatched bases: 2. Germline V lookup: CDR1 MGHDK, CDR2 SYGVNS. The DNA of the CDR3 is TGTGCCAGCAGGGGGGACAGGGGCTCCTACGAGCAGTACTTC. Protein sequence: CASRGDRGSYEQYF.

This clonotype was recorded a few times. The chain joins TRBV2 to TRBJ2-5, with 12 bases lining up with TRBD2. The V gene end was trimmed by 6 bases and the J gene end by 1 base; junction bases not matched to a gene: 3. The CDR3 runs 15 residues. CDR1 and CDR2 (germline): SNHLY, FYNNEI. DNA for the CDR3: TGTGCCAGCAGACCTAGCGGGGGGGTCCAAGAGACCCAGTACTTC. It is translated as CASRPSGGVQETQYF.

Only a few counts were recorded for this clonotype. This rearrangement joins TRBV7-2 to TRBJ2-7; D may match TRBD1 or TRBD2 (7 bases each). Germline V gives CDR1 SGHTA, CDR2 FQGNSA. The length of the CDR3 is 18 residues. The ends were cut back, 3 bases at V and 3 bases at J, with 24 bases in the middle. CDR3 protein: CASSLKRQGGSGGYEQYF. The CDR3 nucleotides are TGTGCCAGCAGCTTGAAACGACAGGGAGGGAGTGGCGGCTACGAGCAGTACTTC.

The chain couples TRBV9 to TRBJ1-2, with a possible D match to TRBD1 (6 bases). V dropped 0 bases and J dropped 2 bases, with 11 bases sitting between them. Germline CDR1 reads SGDLS; CDR2 reads YYNGEE. The CDR3 has 15 amino acids. CDR3 sequence: CASSVVGQGNYGYTF. The CDR3 DNA reads TGTGCCAGCAGCGTAGTTGGGCAGGGGAACTATGGCTACACCTTC. The full variable domain, with the rest looked up from reference TRBV9 and TRBJ1-2, is DSGVTQTPKHLITATGQRVTLRCSPRSGDLSVYWYQQSLDQGLQFLIQYYNGEERAKGNILERFSAQQFPDLHSELNLSSLELGDSALYFCASSVVGQGNYGYTFGSGTRLTVV.

This clonotype occurred a few times. The CDR3 nucleotides are TGTGCCAGCAGTTCCGGGACAGGGGGTGTGGAGACCCAGTACTTC. Translation: CASSSGTGGVETQYF. The chain joins TRBV27 to TRBJ2-5; 11 positions match TRBD1. CDR1 is MNHEY and CDR2 is SMNVEV in the germline V gene (reference sequence). V was clipped by 4 bases and J by 5 bases; unmatched bases: 6. The CDR3 runs 15 residues.

In this sample, this clonotype turned up a few times. The rearrangement links TRBV6-5 to TRBJ2-2, with D unresolved. The CDR3 is 15 amino acids. CDR1 is MNHEY, CDR2 SVGAGI, per germline. The ends were cut back, 2 bases at V and 1 base at J, with 8 bases in the middle. The CDR3: CASSYGVLNTGELFF. CDR3 bases: TGTGCCAGCAGTTACGGGGTATTGAACACCGGGGAGCTGTTTTTT.

This clonotype showed up just a few times. This chain joins TRBV12-3 or TRBV12-4 and TRBJ2-1; 15 bases map to TRBD2. Trimming took 3 bases from V and 7 from J; bases not matched to a gene: 4. This CDR3 spans 16 amino acids. The CDR3 here is CASSLRTSGGANEQFF. In DNA, the CDR3 is TGTGCCAGCAGTTTGCGGACTAGCGGGGGGGCGAATGAGCAGTTCTTC.

This clonotype has only a few counts. The rearrangement uses TRBV12-3 or TRBV12-4 and TRBJ2-2; 7 bases are a match to TRBD2. With 3 bases clipped from V and 5 bases from J, the junction kept 6 bases outside the gene matches. This CDR3 spans 15 amino acids. The CDR3 bases are TGTGCCAGCAGTTTGGGAGGGCCGGGGACCGGGGAGCTGTTTTTT. As protein: CASSLGGPGTGELFF.

This clonotype was seen only once. The chain joins TRBV20-1 to TRBJ1-3; TRBD1 is a possible D gene (5 bases). This CDR3 spans 15 amino acids. The ends were cut back, 1 base at V and 4 bases at J, with 14 bases in the middle. Germline CDR1 and CDR2: DFQATT and SNEGSKA (reference sequence). For the CDR3, the DNA is TGCAGTGCTAGAGCTGACGGGGGAGGAGGAAACACCATATATTTT. Translating gives CSARADGGGGNTIYF.

V gene TRBV7-9 combines with J gene TRBJ1-2; 8 bases fit TRBD1. After removal of 2 bases from V and 8 bases from J, the junction contained 7 bases not matched to a gene. CDR3 size: 14 residues. CDR1 is SEHNR and CDR2 is FQNEAQ in the germline V gene (reference sequence). For the CDR3, the DNA is TGTGCCAGCAGCTTACGCACAGGGGGTTGGGGCTACACCTTC. Translation gives CASSLRTGGWGYTF.

This clonotype has more than one count but fewer than ten. The chain has TRBV12-3 or TRBV12-4 and TRBJ1-2, with no clear D. The CDR3 is made up of 15 amino acids. Trimming removed 0 bases at V and 0 bases at J, with 8 bases between. The DNA of the CDR3 is TGTGCCAGCAGTTTAGCAGGGAGACCTAACTATGGCTACACCTTC. Translation gives CASSLAGRPNYGYTF.